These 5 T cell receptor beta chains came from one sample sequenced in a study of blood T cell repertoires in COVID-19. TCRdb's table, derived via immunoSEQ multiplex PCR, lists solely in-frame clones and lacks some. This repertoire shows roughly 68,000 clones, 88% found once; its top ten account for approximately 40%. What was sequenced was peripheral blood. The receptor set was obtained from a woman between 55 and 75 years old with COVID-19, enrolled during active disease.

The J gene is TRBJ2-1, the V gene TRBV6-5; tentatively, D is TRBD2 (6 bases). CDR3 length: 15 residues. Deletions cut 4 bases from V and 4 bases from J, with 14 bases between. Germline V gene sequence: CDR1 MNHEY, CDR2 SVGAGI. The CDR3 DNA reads TGTGCCAGCAGTTTGGAAGCGGGTATTTACAATGAGCAGTTCTTC. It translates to CASSLEAGIYNEQFF.

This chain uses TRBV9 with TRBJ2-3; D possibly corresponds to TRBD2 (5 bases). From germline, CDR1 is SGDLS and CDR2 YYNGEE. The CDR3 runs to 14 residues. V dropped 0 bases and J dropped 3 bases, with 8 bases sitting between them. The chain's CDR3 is CASSVAGMTDTQYF. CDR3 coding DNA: TGTGCCAGCAGCGTAGCGGGAATGACAGATACGCAGTATTTT.

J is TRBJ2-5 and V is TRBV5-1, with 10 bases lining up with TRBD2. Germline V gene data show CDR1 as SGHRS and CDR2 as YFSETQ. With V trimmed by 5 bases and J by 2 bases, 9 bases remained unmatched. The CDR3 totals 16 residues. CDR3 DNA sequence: TGCGCCAGCAGTAGGGTGTTAGCGGGGGGACAAGAGACCCAGTACTTC. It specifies CASSRVLAGGQETQYF.

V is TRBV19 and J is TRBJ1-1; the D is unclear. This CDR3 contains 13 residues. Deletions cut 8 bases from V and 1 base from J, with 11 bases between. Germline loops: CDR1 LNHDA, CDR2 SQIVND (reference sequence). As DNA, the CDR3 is TGTGCCAGTCGACCGGCGGGGAACACTGAAGCTTTCTTT. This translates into CASRPAGNTEAFF.

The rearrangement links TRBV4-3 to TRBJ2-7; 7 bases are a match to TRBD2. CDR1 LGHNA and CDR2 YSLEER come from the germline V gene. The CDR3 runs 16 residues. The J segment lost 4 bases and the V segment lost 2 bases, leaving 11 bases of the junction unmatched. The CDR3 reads CASSQMREQPSYEQYF. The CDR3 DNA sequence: TGCGCCAGCAGCCAAATGCGGGAGCAACCTTCTTACGAGCAGTACTTC.